This TCR beta chain was observed in a study of tumor-infiltrating lymphocytes in primary liver carcinoma. About the research overall: Each of the growths was stage T1-T3 N0M0, extending about 4.2 to 11 cm across.

The source material, about 17-31 mg of unsorted bulk tissue, was used to co-extract RNA and DNA. Patients carried chronic HBV infection without prior treatment. Total RNA (roughly 540 ng) served as template for TCR beta cDNA synthesis primed by a constant-region primer. Three rounds of nested multiplex PCR with slightly modified ARM-PCR produced TCR beta libraries. Two initial PCR rounds of around 10 cycles each paired TRBV1-TRBV30 forward primers with a C-beta reverse primer. MiXCR, applied by TCRdb to the multiplex PCR reads, yields one record per CDR3 protein. The sample contains about 37,000 distinct CDR3 sequences, roughly 80% of which appear only once. Germline V gene data show CDR1 as SQVTM and CDR2 as ANQGSEA. The CDR3 has 16 residues. Trimming cost V 2 bases and J 0 bases, with 14 bases left between them.

The sample was tumor-adjacent normal liver tissue. This chain uses TRBV29-1 with TRBJ2-4, with D perhaps TRBD2 (5 bases). The clonotype originates from a man aged 35 to 55 with primary liver carcinoma and hepatitis B virus infection. The CDR3 protein is CSVETSGEGAKNIQYF. Here the CDR3 DNA reads TGCAGCGTTGAAACGAGCGGTGAAGGAGCCAAAAACATTCAGTACTTC.